This TCR beta chain derives from a study of shared clonotypes between healthy human individuals (dated by TCRdb to the early 2020s). At the level of the whole study: A couple of women and a few men aged 18 to 49 years were included in the cohort. To estimate repertoire size and how much clonotypes are shared between individuals, the study performed deep sequencing of blood TCR repertoires from roughly five healthy adults. To increase sequencing depth and limit assay-specific biases, TCR repertoire library preparation and sequencing were carried out by different laboratories using diverse techniques. Leukapheresis yielded between about 0.9 and 8.9 billion PBMCs per donor. General study outcomes and caveats: Pairwise subsampling led to the expectation that sequencing depth would affect the degree of clonotype sharing among donors. Sampling was restricted to blood, and TCR repertoires in tissue are likely to differ from TCR repertoires in blood. Because the study included only a small number of donors, the genetic and exposure-history diversity represented was limited.

Using the deep immunoSEQ assay, multiplex PCR amplified TCR CDR3 regions from genomic DNA. For each cell subset, the extracted genomic DNA was distributed evenly across all wells of several immunoSEQ 96-well plates, and each plate served as one replicate. For unsorted PBMC, approximately 0.3 ug of genomic DNA, equivalent to approximately 30,000 T cell genomes, went into each replicate PCR. Ten immunoSEQ deep assay plates were used to sequence unsorted PBMC genomic DNA. Purified libraries were measured with a Qubit 3.0 fluorometer, size-checked on a Bioanalyzer 2100, and measured again with the KAPA Library Quantification kit. Every immunoSEQ 96-well plate was sequenced on a separate single-read 150-cycle Illumina NextSeq 550 flow cell. Per the source publication's procedure: Because only junctional sequences without quality scores were contained in the immunoSEQ output, filtering matching that applied to full-length reads could not be performed. Sequences were annotated with PyIR, a Python wrapper for IgBLAST v1.9, using IMGT germline references to assign V/J genes and CDR3. Reads were removed for weak V/J assignments (E-value above 1e-6), missing CDR3, stop codons, out-of-frame junctions, or ambiguous translated residues. V3J clonotypes were defined as sequences sharing an identical inferred V gene, J gene, and CDR3 amino acid sequence. Percentage overlap between repertoires was calculated by dividing the number of shared unique clonotypes by the size of the smaller repertoire. RTK rarefaction, the Chao1 estimator, and Recon v2.1 estimates of unobserved clonotypes were used to assess repertoire richness. TCRdb took this table from immuneACCESS and kept in-frame rearrangements with V and J called. Such tables lack part of the clones; where checked against another copy, unresolved V genes explain under half of the gap, and the rest is unexplained. That table is the source of V, J and clone size, and D and trimming were worked out from the DNA. The sample table lists around 440,000 clones, roughly three quarters of them with a count of one. Jointly, the top ten make up more than 10% of the sample.

The CDR3 length is 13 residues, termini included. Only the CDR3 region is kept as DNA, spanning 39 bases read in frame from base 1. V and J are truncated by 1 base and 6 bases respectively, leaving an intervening sequence of 9 bases. CDR1 and CDR2, looked up from the germline V gene, are MGHDK and SYGVNS. The donors were healthy, HIV-negative adults with no recently reported acute infections or vaccinations. Every donor was a Caucasian adult residing in Nashville, Tennessee, USA. For unsorted samples, around 85 million PBMCs were counted, and genomic DNA was extracted using the QIAamp DNA Blood Mini kit. Blood was obtained by leukapheresis, after which PBMCs were separated by Ficoll-Histopaque density gradient centrifugation and cryopreserved in liquid nitrogen vapor phase. Regarding this clone: There is no known antigen for this receptor. This likely reflects a read error, since a far larger clone is one base away. Since no conserved phenylalanine or tryptophan closes the CDR3, a read error is the likely cause.

The TCR originated in a middle-aged woman in good health. Some clones in this sample may be carry-over from other donors' samples. In this chain, TRBV25-1 is recombined with TRBJ1-2; confidence is insufficient to name the D gene. The specimen was PBMCs. The CDR3 region has the sequence CASSEWERNGYTS. The bases are TGTGCCAGCAGTGAATGGGAGAGAAATGGCTACACCTCC.